The 31 T cell receptor beta chains below were found in one sample sequenced in a study of shared clonotypes between healthy human individuals. The protocol was immunoSEQ multiplex PCR, while the TCRdb copy is restricted to in-frame clones and leaves out a portion. The repertoire holds some 2,100,000 clones, with approximately 96% as singletons. The sequenced sample was naive CD4+ T cells sorted from blood. Subset meaning: CD45RA+ positively selected. The receptors originated from a man younger than 30 in good health.

This rearrangement joins TRBV6-5 to TRBJ2-5; D remains unclear. Germline values: CDR1 MNHEY, CDR2 SVGAGI. There are 11 residues in the CDR3. The germline V and J ends were trimmed by 6 bases and 5 bases, with 7 bases remaining between them. CDR3 nucleotides: TGTGCCAGCAGGGTCCAGGAGACCCAGTACTTC. Translation gives CASRVQETQYF.

The chain combines TRBV28 with TRBJ1-5; 9 bases are a match to TRBD1. Germline CDR1 reads MDHEN; CDR2 reads SYDVKM. The CDR3 runs to 16 residues. Losses at the gene ends were 4 bases for V and 1 base for J; bases not matched to a gene: 5. The CDR3 region has the DNA TGTGCCAGCAGTTCACTTGGGACAGGGAGCAATCAGCCCCAGCATTTT. This translates into CASSSLGTGSNQPQHF. Complete variable domain (other parts from reference TRBV28 and TRBJ1-5): DVKVTQSSRYLVKRTGEKVFLECVQDMDHENMFWYRQDPGLGLRLIYFSYDVKMKEKGDIPEGYSVSREKKERFSLILESASTNQTSMYLCASSSLGTGSNQPQHFGDGTRLSIL.

The rearrangement joins TRBV15 to TRBJ1-6, with 7 bases lining up with TRBD1. Germline trimming cut 1 base from V and 0 bases from J; bases unmatched to any gene: 6. CDR1 LNHNV and CDR2 YYDKDF come from the germline V gene (reference sequence). CDR3 length equals 18 residues. The CDR3 spells CATSRVKGANSYNSPLHF. CDR3 DNA: TGTGCCACCAGCAGAGTTAAGGGGGCGAACTCCTATAATTCACCCCTCCACTTT.

V usage is TRBV2 and J usage is TRBJ2-1, with 7 bases that match TRBD1. V shed 5 bases, J shed 12 bases, and the junction held 10 bases outside the gene matches. CDR3 size: 13 residues. Germline V lookup: CDR1 SNHLY, CDR2 FYNNEI. For the CDR3, the DNA is TGTGCCAGCAGTTCCGGGACAGAAGTTGGGCAGTTCTTC. The encoded protein is CASSSGTEVGQFF.

This chain links TRBV9 with TRBJ1-2; D remains unclear. Trimming took 2 bases from V and 0 from J, leaving 14 bases between them. Germline V CDR1 and CDR2: SGDLS, YYNGEE. The CDR3 consists of 16 residues. The CDR3 nucleotides read TGTGCCAGCAGCGTCTCCTTGGATGCAGCTAACTATGGCTACACCTTC. Its protein product is CASSVSLDAANYGYTF.

The genes are TRBV2 and TRBJ2-1; TRBD2 aligns across 9 bases. Trimming removed 2 bases from V and 7 bases from J; junction bases left unmatched: 9. CDR3 length: 16 amino acids. From germline, CDR1 is SNHLY and CDR2 FYNNEI. The CDR3 sequence: CASSELAGGPINEQFF. The CDR3 bases are TGTGCCAGCAGTGAATTGGCGGGAGGGCCAATAAATGAGCAGTTCTTC. Drawing the rest from reference TRBV2 and TRBJ2-1, the complete variable domain is EPEVTQTPSHQVTQMGQEVILRCVPISNHLYFYWYRQILGQKVEFLVSFYNNEISEKSEIFDDQFSVERPDGSNFTLKIRSTKLEDSAMYFCASSELAGGPINEQFFGPGTRLTVL.

For this clone: Other DNA sequences from this sample encode an identical CDR3 as well. The chain combines TRBV18 with TRBJ2-7; a possible D gene is TRBD1 (6 bases). Germline-derived CDR1 and CDR2 are KGHSH and LQKENI. This CDR3 has 14 residues. Trimming stripped 3 bases from V and 2 bases from J, with 11 bases between. The CDR3 bases are TGTGCCAGCTCACCCAGGGACACGACCTACGAGCAGTACTTC. Protein product: CASSPRDTTYEQYF.

This chain uses TRBV4-1 with TRBJ2-7, with 9 nucleotides matching TRBD1. This CDR3 has 15 residues. From germline, CDR1 is MGHRA and CDR2 YSYEKL. V dropped 4 bases and J dropped 1; count of bases not matched to a gene: 5. CDR3 sequence: CASSPGDRDSYEQYF. The CDR3 nucleotides read TGCGCCAGCAGCCCAGGGGACAGGGATTCCTACGAGCAGTACTTC.

The genes are TRBV28 and TRBJ1-6, with D hard to call. Trimming took 6 bases from V and 2 from J, leaving 14 bases between them. CDR3 length equals 16 residues. Germline V gene lookup returns CDR1 MDHEN and CDR2 SYDVKM. Here the CDR3 reads CASRPGTPAYNSPLHF. The DNA for the CDR3 is TGTGCCAGCAGACCCGGTACCCCGGCCTATAATTCACCCCTCCACTTT.

Details on this clone: Distinct nucleotide sequences in the sample also encode this CDR3. This rearrangement joins TRBV18 to TRBJ1-1; 9 bases align to TRBD1. This CDR3 is 14 amino acids long. The junction had 1 base not matched to a gene; V was cut back by 5 bases and J by 0 bases. Germline V lookup: CDR1 KGHSH, CDR2 LQKENI. The CDR3 sequence is CASSRDRVNTEAFF. CDR3 DNA sequence: TGTGCCAGCTCAAGGGACAGGGTGAACACTGAAGCTTTCTTT.

This clone was seen a single time. The gene calls are TRBV5-3 and TRBJ2-7; 8 bases fit TRBD1. TRBV5-3 is an ORF, with its function uncertain. The CDR3 totals 14 residues. Losses at the gene ends were 0 bases for V and 2 bases for J; bases not matched to a gene: 1. The CDR3 DNA sequence: TGTGCCAGAAGCTTGGGGACAGGGACCTACGAGCAGTACTTC. Translated, it gives CARSLGTGTYEQYF.

The CDR3 sequence is CASNMQGFNEKLFF. In DNA, the CDR3 is TGTGCCAGCAACATGCAGGGGTTTAATGAAAAACTGTTTTTT. This chain joins TRBV2 and TRBJ1-4; maybe TRBD1 (6 bases). The germline V and J ends were trimmed by 7 bases and 4 bases, with 13 bases remaining between them. The CDR3 consists of 14 residues. Germline CDR1 reads SNHLY; CDR2 reads FYNNEI.

The gene calls are TRBV9 and TRBJ2-3, with 10 bases identical to TRBD2. V trimming: 0 bases; J trimming: 5 bases; junction bases outside the gene matches: 6. CDR1 and CDR2 (germline): SGDLS, YYNGEE. The CDR3 covers 16 residues. The CDR3 nucleotides are TGTGCCAGCAGCGTAGGGGCTAGCGGGAGAGGAGATACGCAGTATTTT. It encodes CASSVGASGRGDTQYF.

V usage is TRBV5-6 and J usage is TRBJ2-5; 8 positions match TRBD1. V was clipped by 1 base and J by 4 bases; unmatched bases: 6. This CDR3 has 15 amino acids. Germline V lookup: CDR1 SGHDT, CDR2 YYEEEE. The CDR3 is CASSLTGGIVETQYF. The CDR3 nucleotides are TGTGCCAGCAGCTTGACAGGGGGGATCGTAGAGACCCAGTACTTC.

This chain joins TRBV27 and TRBJ1-2; 8 bases match TRBD1. Germline V gene sequence: CDR1 MNHEY, CDR2 SMNVEV (reference sequence). CDR3 length: 15 amino acids. V gave up 6 bases and J gave up 2 bases; unmatched junction bases: 8. Here the CDR3 reads CASSPIRQGNYGYTF. The CDR3 DNA reads TGTGCCAGCAGCCCGATCCGACAGGGGAACTATGGCTACACCTTC.

This chain connects TRBV7-2 to TRBJ2-5, with D perhaps assigned TRBD1 or TRBD2 (6 bases each). The CDR3 is 17 amino acids. Germline V gene lookup returns CDR1 SGHTA and CDR2 FQGNSA. Trimming pared 4 bases from V and 0 bases from J, leaving 18 bases between. In DNA form, the CDR3 reads TGTGCCAGCAGCTCGTTCGGGGGCCTTTTGTACCAAGAGACCCAGTACTTC. The encoded protein is CASSSFGGLLYQETQYF. Complete variable domain (other parts from reference TRBV7-2 and TRBJ2-5): GAGVSQSPSNKVTEKGKDVELRCDPISGHTALYWYRQSLGQGLEFLIYFQGNSAPDKSGLPSDRFSAERTGGSVSTLTIQRTQQEDSAVYLCASSSFGGLLYQETQYFGPGTRLLVL.

On this clone: The sample carries other DNA sequences with the same CDR3. The chain uses TRBV6-5 and TRBJ1-1, with D unclear. V was trimmed by 0 bases and J by 5 bases, leaving 7 bases between them. This CDR3 comprises 13 residues. In germline, CDR1 is MNHEY, CDR2 SVGAGI. The CDR3 loop reads CASSYSVRTEAFF. CDR3 nucleotide sequence: TGTGCCAGCAGTTACTCGGTCCGTACTGAAGCTTTCTTT.

The rearrangement links TRBV9 to TRBJ2-2; TRBD2 matches at 8 bases. V gave up 4 bases and J gave up 4 bases; unmatched junction bases: 6. The CDR3 has 15 residues. The germline V gene has CDR1 SGDLS and CDR2 YYNGEE. The CDR3: CASSTRLAPTGELFF. In DNA, the CDR3 is TGTGCCAGCAGCACCAGACTAGCGCCCACCGGGGAGCTGTTTTTT.

This chain joins TRBV27 and TRBJ2-5; 11 nucleotides agree with TRBD2. The CDR3 runs to 15 residues. The J segment lost 2 bases and the V segment lost 8 bases, leaving 7 bases of the junction unmatched. Germline lookup yields CDR1 MNHEY and CDR2 SMNVEV (reference sequence). CDR3 amino acids: CASRISGGEQETQYF. The DNA of the CDR3 is TGTGCCAGCCGGATTAGCGGGGGGGAACAAGAGACCCAGTACTTC.

On this clone itself: Additional DNA sequences in this sample encode the identical CDR3. The chain has TRBV6-1 and TRBJ2-7, with D tentatively TRBD2 (5 bases). The V gene lost 4 bases and the J gene lost 4 bases, with 8 bases spanning the gap. Germline V gene lookup returns CDR1 MNHNS and CDR2 SASEGT. The CDR3 contains 12 residues. This CDR3 is CASSVRGYEQYF. For the CDR3, the DNA is TGTGCCAGCAGTGTTCGGGGATACGAGCAGTACTTC.

V gene TRBV25-1 combines with J gene TRBJ2-7; no reliable D call. Germline V gives CDR1 MGHDK, CDR2 SYGVNS. V lost 4 bases and J lost 0, with 10 bases in between. The CDR3 consists of 14 residues. CDR3 sequence reads: CASSVRVDSYEQYF. The CDR3 bases are TGTGCCAGCAGTGTTAGGGTGGACTCCTACGAGCAGTACTTC.

As for this clone: Other DNA sequences in the same sample also yield this CDR3. This chain connects TRBV30 to TRBJ2-7, with D possibly being TRBD1 (5 bases). Germline CDR1 is GTSNPN and CDR2 is SVGIG (reference sequence). Between the trimmed V and J ends, which lost 0 bases and 1 base, there was a span of 7 bases. The CDR3 is made up of 13 amino acids. CDR3 nucleotides: TGTGCCTGGAGTGTTTCAGGGTCCTACGAGCAGTACTTC. As protein: CAWSVSGSYEQYF.

The sample holds one count of this clone. At the DNA level, this CDR3 is encoded by other sequences in the same sample as well. CDR3 amino acids: CASSPGLAGGDTQYF. CDR3 DNA: TGCGCCAGCAGCCCGGGACTAGCGGGAGGAGATACGCAGTATTTT. The rearrangement joins TRBV5-1 to TRBJ2-3; 15 bases are a match to TRBD2. The CDR3 totals 15 residues. Germline lookup yields CDR1 SGHRS and CDR2 YFSETQ. J gave up 5 bases and V 4 bases, and 2 bases lay outside the gene matches.

The chain couples TRBV27 to TRBJ1-2; D unclear. V was pared by 8 bases and J by 0 bases, with 13 bases between. Germline V gene data show CDR1 as MNHEY and CDR2 as SMNVEV (reference sequence). CDR3 length: 14 residues. CDR3 bases: TGTGCCAGCTCACGGCCTGGGTCTAACTATGGCTACACCTTC. Translation: CASSRPGSNYGYTF.

The V and J genes are TRBV9 and TRBJ2-5; D possibly corresponds to TRBD2 (5 bases). Germline V gene sequence: CDR1 SGDLS, CDR2 YYNGEE. This CDR3 has 17 amino acids. Deletions cut 0 bases from V and 1 base from J, with 16 bases between. CDR3 region: CASSVAGSLHFQETQYF. The CDR3 DNA is TGTGCCAGCAGCGTAGCTGGGAGTCTACACTTCCAAGAGACCCAGTACTTC.

The J gene is TRBJ2-5, the V gene TRBV11-2, with TRBD2 matching over 9 bases. CDR1 SGHAT and CDR2 FQNNGV come from the germline V gene. V lost 3 bases, J lost 5 bases, and 7 bases stayed unmatched. This CDR3 region has 15 residues. The CDR3 loop reads CASSFSGGQGETQYF. CDR3 sequence (DNA): TGTGCCAGCAGCTTTAGCGGGGGTCAGGGGGAGACCCAGTACTTC.

The chain links TRBV7-9 to TRBJ2-3; D may be TRBD1 or TRBD2 (6 bases each). V shed 1 base and J shed 0 bases, with 11 bases lying between them. CDR3 length: 16 residues. CDR1 is SEHNR and CDR2 is FQNEAQ in the germline V gene (reference sequence). The chain's CDR3 is CASSLGGGRSTDTQYF. DNA for the CDR3: TGTGCCAGCAGCTTAGGAGGGGGGCGTAGCACAGATACGCAGTATTTT.

Of note for this clone: The same CDR3 arises from other DNA sequences in this sample as well. The chain combines TRBV6-6 with TRBJ1-3; D gene ambiguous. The CDR3 spans 15 residues. V gave up 0 bases and J gave up 0 bases, with 6 bases separating them. CDR1 MNHNY and CDR2 SVGAGI come from the germline V gene (reference sequence). The CDR3 region is CASSYSGSSGNTIYF. The CDR3 DNA reads TGTGCCAGCAGTTACTCCGGGAGCTCTGGAAACACCATATATTTT.

This clone appeared a single time. The chain combines TRBV11-3 with TRBJ2-3, with TRBD1 matching 7 bases. The CDR3 length is 16 residues. The ends lost 2 bases at V and 1 base at J; junction bases unmatched: 6. Germline CDR1 SGHNT, CDR2 YENEEA. CDR3 amino acids: CASSLSMGQRTDTQYF. The CDR3 region has the DNA TGTGCCAGCAGCTTATCGATGGGACAGCGCACAGATACGCAGTATTTT.

With regard to this clone: The same CDR3 is also encoded by other DNA sequences in this sample. The chain uses TRBV6-6 and TRBJ1-6; TRBD1 might be the D (6 bases). Trimming removed 2 bases at V and 2 bases at J, with 7 bases between. The CDR3 totals 15 residues. The V gene's germline CDR1 is MNHNY and CDR2 SVGAGI (reference sequence). The CDR3 bases are TGTGCCAGCAGTTACGGACAGCCCTATAATTCACCCCTCCACTTT. Its translation: CASSYGQPYNSPLHF.

DNA for the CDR3: TGTGCCAGCAGTTACAGGCGGAGTCCCGCTGAAGCTTTCTTT. Protein: CASSYRRSPAEAFF. The chain has TRBV6-5 and TRBJ1-1; D remains unclear. Trimming removed 2 bases from V and 6 bases from J, with 13 bases in between. CDR1 and CDR2 (germline): MNHEY, SVGAGI. This CDR3 region has 14 residues.